Listed below are T cell receptor beta chains from one sample, sequenced in a study of blood T cells in healthy people across ages. Each CDR3 protein is one row after TCRdb ran MiXCR on the 5' RACE reads. The repertoire includes more than 900,000 distinct CDR3 sequences, 25% of them detected once, and around 0.75% sits in the top ten. These records were also assigned to another study, of T cells of mothers and their children.

Material for sequencing was blood. The receptors stem from a girl between 2 and 10 years old in good health. The conserved cysteine and the conserved F or W are not part of the CDR3 here. The listing skips clone size in some rows; elsewhere it reads once, few, many or a size class.

13,-,TRBV6-5,ASRPFSGNLDEQF
11,-,TRBV12-3/TRBV12-4,ASSYEQPSEQY
12,-,TRBV11-2,ASRDGSGANVLT
12,-,TRBV12-3/TRBV12-4,ASSGDNQLYEQY
14,few,TRBV21-1,ASSKRAQIAKNIQY
10,-,TRBV30,AWSVKASKAF
11,-,TRBV5-1,ASKAVGTDTQY
12,few,TRBV27,ASSPSGTQNIQY
11,-,TRBV20-1,SVRGGISYEQY
13,few,TRBV10-3,AISERDSATDTQY
11,few,TRBV29-1,SGESGDLHEQY
13,-,TRBV2,AIPQNRERRGELF
13,-,TRBV5-5,ASSLVDSPNQPQH
11,few,TRBV9,ASSREIYNEQF
11,few,TRBV5-1,AWGTVYSYEQY
14,few,TRBV27,ASSYLLAGGLETQY
14,-,TRBV10-3,AIKPRLEGALETQY
11,-,TRBV12-3/TRBV12-4,ASRRDWGFGQF
12,-,TRBV29-1,SVKGLTNTGELF
12,-,TRBV12-3/TRBV12-4,ASSPHLLLYEQY
9,many,TRBV12-3/TRBV12-4,ASSDSHEQY
11,few,TRBV4-2,ASRHKGQHEQY
11,-,TRBV6-5,ASSYIGFTEAF
12,-,TRBV9,ASSPTGTGQPQH
16,-,TRBV19,ASSISPRGGVLSGEQF
12,-,TRBV5-1,ASTYTSSYNEQF
12,many,TRBV5-1,ASSLEGPYNEQF
12,few,TRBV3-1,ASSQEARTGEQY
11,few,TRBV3-1,ASSQVVVGYQY
11,few,TRBV6-4,ASSVDTSETQY
13,-,TRBV13,ASSPPQGLGETQY
10,-,TRBV5-1,ASSFAGQGQF
12,-,TRBV7-2,ACSLSRPPYEQY
12,-,TRBV15,ATSSARTSETQY
11,few,TRBV29-1,SVLTGYTDTQY
14,-,TRBV20-1,SARIPTGTKLYGYT
12,-,TRBV12-3/TRBV12-4,ASSDRLVQETQY
11,few,TRBV11-2,ASSEGQGESLH
13,few,TRBV4-1,ASSPGTSITDTQY
11,few,TRBV6-5,ASSYSSTPEQF
13,-,TRBV20-1,ASGGGPSSTDTQY
9,few,TRBV2,AVEGEFVAF